This TCR beta chain was captured by sequencing in a study of blood T cell repertoires in COVID-19. Study-wide background: PBMCs, B-cell-depleted T cells, or T cells provided the cDNA or gDNA that made up the material.

Here immunoSEQ multiplex PCR was the method, and the copy in TCRdb shows in-frame clones only, minus some. The sample includes about 180,000 clones, approximately 85% of them seen just once. This clone was seen a handful of times. The sequence came from a human donor with active or convalescent COVID-19. The donor label of this sample is uncertain. The sequencing sample was made of peripheral blood.

The DNA for the CDR3 is TGTGCCAGCGGTGTAGGGGGAACCGGGGAGCTGTTTTTT. This gives the protein CASGVGGTGELFF. The chain joins TRBV14 to TRBJ2-2, with D tentatively TRBD1 (6 bases). Trimming took 8 bases from V and 5 from J, leaving 12 bases between them. The CDR3 totals 13 residues. Germline CDR1 is SGHDN and CDR2 is FVKESK.